This TCR beta chain was recorded in a study of cytomegalovirus exposure and HLA in healthy donors. Study outcomes and limitations: Later analysis reportedly placed an Asian-associated ancestry cluster below the approximately 700-donor mean in N-insertions. TCR beta sequences reportedly predicted most subjects' HLA-A and HLA-B alleles accurately.

Notes on this clone: Its target is unknown.

The PCR contained 60 Vbeta and 13 Jbeta primers. The data were produced by immunoSEQ multiplex PCR, yet TCRdb's version contains in-frame clones alone and is incomplete. The sample lists more than 95,000 clones; about 80% were seen once. Germline lookup yields CDR1 MGHRA and CDR2 YSYEKL. The CDR3 length is 20 residues. V shed 1 base and J shed 4 bases, with 25 bases lying between them. The TCR was taken from a man under 40 in good health and CMV-seropositive. The rearrangement joins TRBV4-1 to TRBJ1-4, with D possibly being TRBD1 (5 bases). Sequencing was performed on PBMCs. CDR3 DNA sequence: TGCGCCAGCAGCCAAGGATCCAGGGATCGGTCACGGTGGCTTAATGAAAAACTGTTTTTT. Translation: CASSQGSRDRSRWLNEKLFF.